The 2 T cell receptor beta chains given below trace back to one sample, sequenced in a study of T cells in localized non-small cell lung cancer. TCRdb's copy holds only in-frame clones and misses some; the assay was immunoSEQ multiplex PCR. Among about 82,000 clones, around 81% were seen once, and the ten largest hold roughly a fifth. The material sequenced was PBMCs, taken before any cancer treatment. The receptor source for this set is a man between 35 and 75 years old with stage II squamous cell lung carcinoma.

In nucleotides, the CDR3 is TGCAGTGCAAATCTACAGGGGGAGCAGTACTTC. It is translated as CSANLQGEQYF. The chain couples TRBV20-1 to TRBJ2-7; 7 nucleotides align to TRBD1. The CDR3 consists of 11 residues. The germline gives CDR1 DFQATT, CDR2 SNEGSKA (reference sequence). Unmatched junction bases numbered 6, after V lost 6 bases and J lost 7 bases.

The chain is built from TRBV10-3 and TRBJ1-1, with no clear D. The CDR3 is 12 amino acids. Germline V gene sequence: CDR1 ENHRY, CDR2 SYGVKD. Trimming pared 4 bases from V and 4 bases from J, leaving 7 bases between. The DNA of the CDR3 is TGTGCCATCAGTGTAGACCCCACTGAAGCTTTCTTT. Protein product: CAISVDPTEAFF.